Listed here is a single T cell receptor (beta chain). Antigen: not known. This sample is drawn from a study of cytomegalovirus exposure and HLA in healthy donors. The study's findings and limits: It was found in a later analysis that first-cohort TCR clusters tended to co-occur in the 95 to 150 validation repertoires.

The CDR3 covers 15 residues. With 1 base clipped from V and 3 bases from J, the junction kept 0 bases outside the gene matches. CDR1 is SGHNT, CDR2 YENEEA, per germline. Sequenced by immunoSEQ multiplex PCR; TCRdb stores in-frame clones only, minus some. The sample has roughly 150,000 clones, less than 95% seen once; the top ten hold roughly 1.9%. The sequencing input was PBMCs. The chain is built from TRBV11-3 and TRBJ2-2; 9 positions agree with TRBD1. This TCR came from a man younger than 35 in good health and CMV-seropositive. The CDR3 is CASSLGQGDTGELFF. DNA for the CDR3: TGTGCCAGCAGCTTAGGACAGGGGGACACCGGGGAGCTGTTTTTT.